Presented here are 26 T cell receptor beta chains from one specimen sequenced in a study of spatial heterogeneity in lung cancer. TCRdb recomputed calls from the 5' RACE reads with MiXCR, one row per CDR3 protein. The profile shows some 1,900 distinct CDR3 sequences, roughly 10% of them singletons. Described time point: sample taken at primary tumor resection. From tumor, nontumor lung or frozen PBMC, whole RNA was taken unsorted for sequencing. The sequencing here drew on normal lung tissue next to the tumor, taken at surgery. The receptors come from a male donor with early-stage non-small cell lung cancer.

This clonotype is medium-sized by share. The chain has TRBV7-2 and TRBJ2-7; D is possibly TRBD1 or TRBD2 (5 bases each). Germline assignment: CDR1 SGHTA and CDR2 FQGNSA. This CDR3 has 16 residues. V was pared by 3 bases and J by 6 bases, with 21 bases between. This CDR3 reads CASSFSGTPRYTEQYF. In DNA form, the CDR3 reads TGTGCCAGCAGCTTTTCCGGGACCCCCCGTTACACCGAGCAGTACTTC. Using reference TRBV7-2 and TRBJ2-7 for the parts outside the CDR3, the full variable domain is GAGVSQSPSNKVTEKGKDVELRCDPISGHTALYWYRQSLGQGLEFLIYFQGNSAPDKSGLPSDRFSAERTGGSVSTLTIQRTQQEDSAVYLCASSFSGTPRYTEQYFGPGTRLTVT.

By share, this clonotype ranks as large (0.1 to 1%). The chain uses TRBV5-1 and TRBJ2-5; 15 bases match TRBD2. Germline lookup yields CDR1 SGHRS and CDR2 YFSETQ. The CDR3 sequence is 16 residues long. After removal of 4 bases from V and 4 bases from J, the junction contained 5 bases not matched to a gene. CDR3 DNA: TGCGCCAGCAGCCCGGGACTAGCGGGGGGCCGAGAGACCCAGTACTTC. It is translated as CASSPGLAGGRETQYF.

This clonotype has more than one count but fewer than ten. V and J are TRBV2 and TRBJ1-4; D is ambiguous. Germline V gives CDR1 SNHLY, CDR2 FYNNEI. The CDR3 length is 14 residues. The V end lost 4 bases, the J end lost 7 bases, and 13 bases lay between the germline ends. The chain's CDR3 is CASSGGGFGEKLFF. CDR3 DNA sequence: TGTGCCAGCAGTGGGGGAGGATTCGGTGAAAAACTGTTTTTT.

This clonotype is labeled as medium-sized. The CDR3: CASSRSGAGTADTQYF. The CDR3 nucleotides are TGTGCCAGCAGCCGCTCCGGGGCGGGTACGGCAGATACGCAGTATTTT. V usage is TRBV5-4 and J usage is TRBJ2-3; D might be TRBD1 or TRBD2, each matching 5 bases. The V and J ends lost 4 bases and 4 bases respectively, with 19 bases between them. Germline lookup yields CDR1 SGHNT and CDR2 YYREEE (reference sequence). This CDR3 contains 16 residues.

This clonotype rates as large. The chain employs TRBV6-2 or TRBV6-3 and TRBJ1-1; D may be TRBD1 (6 bases). The length of the CDR3 is 13 residues. Germline CDR1 is MNHEY and CDR2 is SVGEGT. V lost 5 bases and J 6 bases, leaving 13 bases between the germline ends. CDR3 coding DNA: TGTGCCAGCAGTCCAGGGGTTACGGCTGAAGCTTTCTTT. Its translation is CASSPGVTAEAFF.

Only a few counts were recorded for this clonotype. V gene TRBV6-2 or TRBV6-3 combines with J gene TRBJ2-3; TRBD2 agrees at 8 bases. The V and J ends lost 4 bases and 2 bases, in that order; junction bases with no gene match: 8. The germline V gene has CDR1 MNHEY and CDR2 SVGEGT. The CDR3 totals 16 residues. The DNA for the CDR3 is TGTGCCAGCAGTTTAGGGGCTAGCGGGTTCACAGATACGCAGTATTTT. Translating it yields CASSLGASGFTDTQYF.

This clonotype ranks as medium-sized (0.01 to 0.1%). The V and J genes are TRBV9 and TRBJ2-1; 9 positions agree with TRBD2. Trimming took 4 bases from V and 10 from J; bases not matched to a gene: 15. The CDR3 spans 16 residues. Germline V gene lookup returns CDR1 SGDLS and CDR2 YYNGEE. In DNA, the CDR3 is TGTGCCAGCAGCCCCTTTGGGCTAGCGGGACTCGGCGAGCAGTTCTTC. Amino acids: CASSPFGLAGLGEQFF. Using reference TRBV9 and TRBJ2-1 for the parts outside the CDR3, the full variable domain is DSGVTQTPKHLITATGQRVTLRCSPRSGDLSVYWYQQSLDQGLQFLIQYYNGEERAKGNILERFSAQQFPDLHSELNLSSLELGDSALYFCASSPFGLAGLGEQFFGPGTRLTVL.

In this sample, this clonotype is medium-sized. CDR3 sequence (DNA): TGTGCCATCAGTGAATGGGGAGGACTAGCGGGAGGGCCGGAGAATACGCAGTATTTT. It codes for CAISEWGGLAGGPENTQYF. The chain joins TRBV10-3 to TRBJ2-3, with 15 bases matching TRBD2. The germline V gene has CDR1 ENHRY and CDR2 SYGVKD. The CDR3 runs to 19 residues. Unmatched junction bases numbered 14, after V lost 3 bases and J lost 7 bases.

The table lists this clonotype with many counts. V is TRBV11-2 and J is TRBJ2-1; no firm D call. CDR1 SGHAT and CDR2 FQNNGV come from the germline V gene. The V and J ends lost 1 base and 12 bases respectively, with 10 bases between them. The CDR3 is made up of 12 amino acids. The CDR3 region is CASSLGTRRQFF. The CDR3 bases are TGTGCCAGCAGCTTAGGGACCCGGAGGCAGTTCTTC.

Sample share makes this clonotype medium-sized (0.01 to 0.1%). This rearrangement joins TRBV7-9 to TRBJ1-6; weak D call: TRBD1 (6 bases). This CDR3 region has 14 residues. The V end was cut by 5 bases, the J end by 9 bases, with 14 bases between. Germline V CDR1 and CDR2: SEHNR, FQNEAQ (reference sequence). In nucleotides, the CDR3 is TGTGCCAGCAGCCCCGCAGGGGACACTTCACCCCTCCACTTT. Translation gives CASSPAGDTSPLHF.

This clonotype is medium-sized. The chain joins TRBV28 to TRBJ1-5; perhaps TRBD1 as D (5 bases). V dropped 6 bases and J dropped 7 bases, with 16 bases sitting between them. CDR1 is MDHEN and CDR2 is SYDVKM in the germline V gene. CDR3 length equals 14 residues. CDR3 amino acids: CASRPGGERQPQHF. CDR3 sequence (DNA): TGTGCCAGCAGGCCGGGGGGGGAGAGGCAGCCCCAGCATTTT.

The chain employs TRBV7-6 and TRBJ2-2; D uncertain. This CDR3 region has 15 residues. The germline V gene has CDR1 SGHVS and CDR2 FNYEAQ. Trimming stripped 1 base from V and 2 bases from J, with 8 bases between. CDR3 loop: CASSLDRLNTGELFF. The CDR3 DNA is TGTGCCAGCAGCTTAGATCGGCTTAACACCGGGGAGCTGTTTTTT.

This clonotype is deemed medium-sized. The V call is TRBV5-1, the J call TRBJ2-7; 9 positions agree with TRBD2. V dropped 3 bases and J dropped 6; count of bases not matched to a gene: 4. The germline V gene has CDR1 SGHRS and CDR2 YFSETQ. There are 13 residues in the CDR3. The CDR3, as DNA: TGCGCCAGCAGCTCGTCTAGCGGGATCGAGCAGTACTTC. Protein: CASSSSSGIEQYF.

In this sample, this clonotype is medium-sized. This chain joins TRBV6-5 and TRBJ1-2; tentative D call: TRBD1 (5 bases). The CDR3 covers 15 residues. Germline values: CDR1 MNHEY, CDR2 SVGAGI. V was shortened by 4 bases and J by 6 bases, with 18 bases between the two germline ends. The CDR3 sequence is CASSSQASGDHGYTF. The CDR3 nucleotides read TGTGCCAGCAGTTCACAGGCCAGCGGGGATCATGGCTACACCTTC.

This clonotype is large by share. The rearrangement uses TRBV6-2 or TRBV6-3 and TRBJ2-6; D gene ambiguous. The V gene's germline CDR1 is MNHEY and CDR2 SVGEGT. The CDR3 totals 14 residues. Deletions cut 8 bases from V and 2 bases from J, with 10 bases between. The CDR3 bases are TGTGCCAGCTCACAGTTACCTGGGGCCAACGTCCTGACTTTC. Translated, it gives CASSQLPGANVLTF.

This clonotype is medium-sized within its sample. The chain employs TRBV5-1 and TRBJ2-2; D gene ambiguous. From germline, CDR1 is SGHRS and CDR2 YFSETQ. Deletions cut 0 bases from V and 4 bases from J, with 13 bases between. This CDR3 has 16 residues. The CDR3: CASSLDGVVTTGELFF. The CDR3 region has the DNA TGCGCCAGCAGCTTGGATGGGGTGGTCACCACCGGGGAGCTGTTTTTT.

Sample share makes this clonotype medium-sized. The genes are TRBV12-3 or TRBV12-4 and TRBJ1-4, with D unresolved. The CDR3 covers 13 residues. V lost 5 bases and J 4 bases, leaving 8 bases between the germline ends. The CDR3 nucleotides are TGTGCCAGCAGTCGGAGTAATAATGAAAAACTGTTTTTT. Translating it yields CASSRSNNEKLFF.

This clonotype is medium-sized within its sample. V is TRBV12-3 or TRBV12-4 and J is TRBJ2-2; D unresolved. This CDR3 comprises 12 residues. Trimming pared 6 bases from V and 7 bases from J, leaving 9 bases between. In DNA, the CDR3 is TGTGCCAGCAGCGGAACCGACGGGGAGCTGTTTTTT. This gives the protein CASSGTDGELFF.

At least ten counts were recorded for this clonotype. The chain is built from TRBV5-6 and TRBJ2-7; D not certain. The CDR3 length is 12 residues. Germline V CDR1 and CDR2: SGHDT, YYEEEE. Trimming pared 2 bases from V and 3 bases from J, leaving 6 bases between. CDR3 bases: TGTGCCAGCAGCTTAAGGGTCTACGAGCAGTACTTC. Amino acid sequence: CASSLRVYEQYF.

This clonotype is medium-sized (0.01 to 0.1%) by share. The V call is TRBV6-5, the J call TRBJ2-1; 11 nucleotides line up with TRBD2. With V trimmed by 7 bases and J by 8 bases, 10 bases remained unmatched. The CDR3 has 15 residues. The germline gives CDR1 MNHEY, CDR2 SVGAGI. CDR3 bases: TGTGCCAGCAAGAGGCGGCTAGCGGGGGGTGATGAGCAGTTCTTC. Its translation: CASKRRLAGGDEQFF.

Within the sample, this clonotype is medium-sized (0.01 to 0.1%). V is TRBV7-9 and J is TRBJ2-3, with 12 bases aligning to TRBD2. Germline trimming cut 5 bases from V and 3 bases from J; bases unmatched to any gene: 24. CDR3 length: 22 amino acids. CDR1 is SEHNR and CDR2 is FQNEAQ in the germline V gene (reference sequence). CDR3 sequence reads: CASSASGILAGGSPFWTDTQYF. CDR3 DNA: TGTGCCAGCAGCGCGTCGGGGATACTAGCGGGGGGCTCTCCCTTCTGGACAGATACGCAGTATTTT.

This clonotype is judged medium-sized. The rearrangement uses TRBV7-9 and TRBJ2-7; D unclear. V gave up 5 bases and J gave up 0 bases, with 5 bases separating them. The CDR3 is 12 residues long. Germline values: CDR1 SEHNR, CDR2 FQNEAQ (reference sequence). CDR3 in amino acids: CASSPISYEQYF. As DNA, the CDR3 is TGTGCCAGCAGCCCTATCTCCTACGAGCAGTACTTC.

By sample share, this clonotype is medium-sized. V is TRBV25-1 and J is TRBJ1-1, with 9 bases fitting TRBD1. The germline V gene has CDR1 MGHDK and CDR2 SYGVNS. With 8 bases clipped from V and 7 bases from J, the junction kept 14 bases outside the gene matches. The CDR3 covers 15 residues. The CDR3 loop is CASERDTGGPGEAFF. The CDR3 DNA follows: TGTGCCAGCGAGCGAGATACAGGGGGCCCAGGTGAAGCTTTCTTT.

In its sample, this clonotype ranks as medium-sized (0.01 to 0.1%). The rearrangement links TRBV18 to TRBJ2-5, with 9 bases aligning to TRBD1. Germline loops: CDR1 KGHSH, CDR2 LQKENI. The V and J ends lost 5 bases and 5 bases, in that order; junction bases with no gene match: 12. This CDR3 comprises 16 residues. The CDR3 sequence: CASSSSGTGNLETQYF. The CDR3 DNA is TGTGCCAGCTCATCGTCCGGGACAGGGAACCTGGAGACCCAGTACTTC.

This clonotype appeared many times. This chain connects TRBV20-1 to TRBJ1-2; TRBD1 is a possible D gene (5 bases). Germline assignment: CDR1 DFQATT and CDR2 SNEGSKA (reference sequence). Between the trimmed V and J ends, which lost 5 bases and 5 bases, there was a span of 15 bases. The CDR3 length is 13 residues. In DNA, the CDR3 is TGCAGTGCTCAGACCGACAGATCTTATGGCTACACCTTC. Translation: CSAQTDRSYGYTF.

Sample share makes this clonotype medium-sized. The chain links TRBV28 to TRBJ2-7; 10 bases are a match to TRBD2. Losses at the gene ends were 3 bases for V and 6 bases for J; bases not matched to a gene: 11. The germline gives CDR1 MDHEN, CDR2 SYDVKM. The CDR3 contains 16 residues. The CDR3 DNA is TGTGCCAGCAGTTTTCCCACTAGCGGGGTTGTATCCGAGCAGTACTTC. Amino acid sequence: CASSFPTSGVVSEQYF. The full variable domain, its missing parts supplied by reference TRBV28 and TRBJ2-7, is DVKVTQSSRYLVKRTGEKVFLECVQDMDHENMFWYRQDPGLGLRLIYFSYDVKMKEKGDIPEGYSVSREKKERFSLILESASTNQTSMYLCASSFPTSGVVSEQYFGPGTRLTVT.